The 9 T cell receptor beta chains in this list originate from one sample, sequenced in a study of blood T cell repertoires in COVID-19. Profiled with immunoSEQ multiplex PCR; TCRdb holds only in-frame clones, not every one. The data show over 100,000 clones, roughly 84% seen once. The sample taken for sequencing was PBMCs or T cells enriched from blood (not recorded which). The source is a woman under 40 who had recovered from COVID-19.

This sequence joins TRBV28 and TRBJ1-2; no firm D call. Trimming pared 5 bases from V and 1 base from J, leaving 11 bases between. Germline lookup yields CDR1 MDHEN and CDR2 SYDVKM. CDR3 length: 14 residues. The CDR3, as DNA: TGTGCCAGCAGTCTTCTTACATTTAACTATGGCTACACCTTC. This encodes CASSLLTFNYGYTF.

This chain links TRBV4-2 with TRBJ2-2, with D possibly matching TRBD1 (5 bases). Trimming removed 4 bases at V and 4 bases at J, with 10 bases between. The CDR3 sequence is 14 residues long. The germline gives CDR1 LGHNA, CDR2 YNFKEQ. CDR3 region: CASSRPGSTGELFF. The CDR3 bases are TGTGCCAGCAGCCGGCCAGGGTCCACCGGGGAGCTGTTTTTT.

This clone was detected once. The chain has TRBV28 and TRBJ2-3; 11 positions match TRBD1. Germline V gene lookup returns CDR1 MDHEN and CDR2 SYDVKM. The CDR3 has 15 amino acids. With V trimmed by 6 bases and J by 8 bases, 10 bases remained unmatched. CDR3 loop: CASSTPGTGGGTQYF. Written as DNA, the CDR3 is TGTGCCAGCAGCACTCCCGGGACAGGGGGGGGTACGCAGTATTTT.

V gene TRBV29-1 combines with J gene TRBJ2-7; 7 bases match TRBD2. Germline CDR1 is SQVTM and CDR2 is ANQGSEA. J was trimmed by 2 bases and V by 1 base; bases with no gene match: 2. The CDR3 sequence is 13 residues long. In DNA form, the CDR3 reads TGCAGCGTTGAAGGAGCGGGAACCTACGAGCAGTACTTC. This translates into CSVEGAGTYEQYF.

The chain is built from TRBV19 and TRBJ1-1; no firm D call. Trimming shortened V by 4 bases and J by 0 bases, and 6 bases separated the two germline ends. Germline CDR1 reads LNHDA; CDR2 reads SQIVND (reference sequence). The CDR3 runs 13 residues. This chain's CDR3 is CASSTYLNTEAFF. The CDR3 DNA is TGTGCCAGTAGTACCTACCTGAACACTGAAGCTTTCTTT.

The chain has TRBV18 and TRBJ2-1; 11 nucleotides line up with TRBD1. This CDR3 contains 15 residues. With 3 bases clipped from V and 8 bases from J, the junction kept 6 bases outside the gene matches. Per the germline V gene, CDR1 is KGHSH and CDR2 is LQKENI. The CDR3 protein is CASSPPWTGGDEQFF. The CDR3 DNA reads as TGTGCCAGCTCACCGCCCTGGACAGGGGGCGATGAGCAGTTCTTC.

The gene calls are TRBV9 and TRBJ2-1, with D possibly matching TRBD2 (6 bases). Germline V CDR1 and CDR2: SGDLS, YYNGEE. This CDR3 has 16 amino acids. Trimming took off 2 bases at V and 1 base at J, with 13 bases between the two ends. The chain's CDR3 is CASSVSGRISYNEQFF. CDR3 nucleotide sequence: TGTGCCAGCAGCGTTTCCGGGAGAATATCCTACAATGAGCAGTTCTTC.

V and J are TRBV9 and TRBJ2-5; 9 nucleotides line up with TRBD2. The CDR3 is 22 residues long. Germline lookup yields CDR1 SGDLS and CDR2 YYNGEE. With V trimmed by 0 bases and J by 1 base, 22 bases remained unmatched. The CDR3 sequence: CASSVGLFSGGSGGRAQETQYF. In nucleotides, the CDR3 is TGTGCCAGCAGCGTAGGATTGTTTTCTGGGGGGTCTGGCGGGAGGGCCCAAGAGACCCAGTACTTC.

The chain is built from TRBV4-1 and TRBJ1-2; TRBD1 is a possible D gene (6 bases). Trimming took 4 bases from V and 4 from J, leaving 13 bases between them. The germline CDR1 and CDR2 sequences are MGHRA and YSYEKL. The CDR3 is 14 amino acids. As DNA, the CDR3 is TGCGCCAGCAGCCCTCCAGGACAGTCCTATGGCTACACCTTC. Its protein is CASSPPGQSYGYTF.